The following is a T cell receptor (beta chain) sequence with its context. Its antigen is not known. Sorting defined conventional CD4 T cells as CD4+CD127+. CDR3 length: 12 amino acids. Trimming shortened V by 7 bases and J by 0 bases, and 10 bases separated the two germline ends. Germline CDR1 reads SQVTM; CDR2 reads ANQGSEA. The data belong to a study of B cell selection in AIRE deficiency. Assay: immunoSEQ multiplex PCR; the TCRdb copy retains only in-frame clones and omits some. The table records about 24,000 clones, around 97% of them present only once. Findings of the study overall: Healthy donors alone shared 30% to 35% of 3,300 or so Treg sequences; patients alone 9% to 9.5%. TCRbeta-only data showed 30% to 40% of shared healthy Treg sequences in healthy Tconv. About 29% of healthy-donor shared Treg TCRbeta sequences appeared in patient Tconv cells. CDR3s were shorter in shared Treg sequences, reflecting few non-templated nucleotide insertions.

The sequenced sample was conventional CD4+ T cells sorted from PBMCs. The gene calls are TRBV29-1 and TRBJ2-7; no reliable D call. The sequence was collected from a human donor with AIRE deficiency. CDR3 region: CSGLGSSYEQYF. As DNA, the CDR3 is TGCAGCGGCCTGGGATCCTCCTACGAGCAGTACTTC.